The 17 T cell receptor beta chains given below trace back to one sample, sequenced in a study of shared clonotypes between healthy human individuals. Some clones are missing from TCRdb's copy, which holds only in-frame ones; the method was immunoSEQ multiplex PCR. The table has around 980,000 clones, around 78% seen once. The specimen was memory CD4+ T cells from PBMCs. Subset given: CD45RA-negative fraction. The receptors here all came from a man aged 18 to 30 in good health. Some clones in this sample may be carry-over from other donors' samples.

The chain joins TRBV28 to TRBJ1-1; no reliable D call. This CDR3 has 15 amino acids. Germline CDR1 is MDHEN and CDR2 is SYDVKM. Trimming removed 6 bases from V and 3 bases from J, with 17 bases in between. In DNA form, the CDR3 reads TGTGCCAGCAGCTTCAACGTCCGAGGAGACACTGAAGCTTTCTTT. Amino acid sequence: CASSFNVRGDTEAFF.

The chain carries TRBV5-1 and TRBJ2-5; the D gene is possibly TRBD2 (6 bases). Looked up from germline, CDR1 is SGHRS and CDR2 is YFSETQ. The CDR3 is 15 amino acids. V was shortened by 2 bases and J by 5 bases, with 16 bases between the two germline ends. This chain's CDR3 is CASSFSPSVGETQYF. The CDR3 DNA is TGCGCCAGCAGCTTTTCCCCTAGCGTCGGGGAGACCCAGTACTTC.

As to this clone: Other DNA variants within this sample encode the same CDR3. The V gene is TRBV29-1, the J gene TRBJ1-1; D is unclear. Trimming took off 4 bases at V and 3 bases at J, with 3 bases between the two ends. Germline loops: CDR1 SQVTM, CDR2 ANQGSEA. The CDR3 is 10 amino acids. Here the CDR3 reads CSVGDTEAFF. In DNA form, the CDR3 reads TGCAGCGTTGGGGACACTGAAGCTTTCTTT.

The genes are TRBV7-9 and TRBJ1-2; D gene unclear. Per the germline V gene, CDR1 is SEHNR and CDR2 is FQNEAQ (reference sequence). V lost 4 bases and J 4 bases, leaving 19 bases between the germline ends. The CDR3 spans 16 residues. CDR3 region: CASSSEAESPGYGYTF. The CDR3 DNA follows: TGTGCCAGCAGCTCAGAGGCCGAATCTCCTGGCTATGGCTACACCTTC.

This rearrangement joins TRBV6-1 to TRBJ1-5; D is possibly TRBD1 (6 bases). Trimming took off 8 bases at V and 2 bases at J, with 13 bases between the two ends. Germline V gene lookup returns CDR1 MNHNS and CDR2 SASEGT. The CDR3 sequence is 14 residues long. CDR3 in DNA: TGTGCCAGCGTAATCGGGGGCGGCAATCAGCCCCAGCATTTT. Residues: CASVIGGGNQPQHF.

This clone was seen only once. This chain joins TRBV7-3 and TRBJ2-3; 7 positions match TRBD2. Germline values: CDR1 SGHTA, CDR2 FQGTGA. The CDR3 contains 14 residues. V lost 6 bases to trimming and J lost 3 bases; unmatched junction nucleotides: 6. CDR3: CASRKGGSTDTQYF. The CDR3 DNA is TGTGCCAGCAGAAAAGGCGGGAGTACAGATACGCAGTATTTT.

The gene calls are TRBV28 and TRBJ1-2; weak D call: TRBD1 (6 bases). CDR3 length: 16 amino acids. Germline V gene lookup returns CDR1 MDHEN and CDR2 SYDVKM. V lost 4 bases and J 5 bases, leaving 20 bases between the germline ends. The CDR3 region is CASSSTTGHWRYGYTF. Here the CDR3 DNA reads TGTGCCAGCAGTTCTACGACGGGACACTGGCGGTATGGCTACACCTTC.

The chain recombines TRBV4-1 with TRBJ2-7; either TRBD1 or TRBD2 may supply D (5 bases each). V gave up 4 bases and J gave up 2 bases, with 12 bases separating them. The germline V gene encodes CDR1 MGHRA and CDR2 YSYEKL. The CDR3 extends over 14 amino acids. The CDR3 loop reads CASSRTGTTYEQYF. CDR3 nucleotide sequence: TGCGCCAGCAGCCGCACCGGGACCACCTACGAGCAGTACTTC.

This clone was observed once. This sample also contains other DNA sequences that code for the same CDR3. The chain is built from TRBV5-1 and TRBJ2-7; 7 bases map to TRBD1. CDR1 and CDR2 from the germline V gene are SGHRS and YFSETQ. There are 14 residues in the CDR3. Trimming removed 4 bases from V and 0 bases from J; junction bases left unmatched: 4. The CDR3 reads CASSPQGSSYEQYF. The CDR3 coding sequence is TGCGCCAGCAGCCCACAGGGGAGCTCCTACGAGCAGTACTTC. Drawing the rest from reference TRBV5-1 and TRBJ2-7, the complete variable domain is KAGVTQTPRYLIKTRGQQVTLSCSPISGHRSVSWYQQTPGQGLQFLFEYFSETQRNKGNFPGRFSGRQFSNSRSEMNVSTLELGDSALYLCASSPQGSSYEQYFGPGTRLTVT.

In its sample, this clone was seen once. V is TRBV5-1 and J is TRBJ2-2, with D hard to call. The V gene lost 2 bases and the J gene lost 0 bases, with 5 bases spanning the gap. The germline V gene has CDR1 SGHRS and CDR2 YFSETQ. The CDR3 spans 14 residues. CDR3 nucleotides: TGCGCCAGCAGCTTTACAACGAACACCGGGGAGCTGTTTTTT. It encodes CASSFTTNTGELFF. The variable domain in full, completed from reference TRBV5-1 and TRBJ2-2, reads KAGVTQTPRYLIKTRGQQVTLSCSPISGHRSVSWYQQTPGQGLQFLFEYFSETQRNKGNFPGRFSGRQFSNSRSEMNVSTLELGDSALYLCASSFTTNTGELFFGEGSRLTVL.

This clone was detected ten times or more. The chain links TRBV6-1 to TRBJ2-3; 10 bases line up with TRBD1. This CDR3 has 15 residues. From germline, CDR1 is MNHNS and CDR2 SASEGT. V shed 7 bases, J shed 6 bases, and the junction held 10 bases outside the gene matches. CDR3 DNA: TGTGCCAGCACTCGACAGGGGGCGCCGACCGATACGCAGTATTTT. This translates into CASTRQGAPTDTQYF.

The chain carries TRBV7-3 and TRBJ2-1, with TRBD2 as a possible D gene (6 bases). V lost 4 bases and J 10 bases, leaving 20 bases between the germline ends. The CDR3 is 15 amino acids. Germline CDR1 reads SGHTA; CDR2 reads FQGTGA. CDR3 in amino acids: CASSSGGLEGREQFF. Written as DNA, the CDR3 is TGTGCCAGCAGCTCGGGTGGGCTGGAGGGGAGGGAGCAGTTCTTC.

This rearrangement joins TRBV5-1 to TRBJ2-3; TRBD2 matches 16 bases. The CDR3 has 19 residues. Germline loops: CDR1 SGHRS, CDR2 YFSETQ. V dropped 3 bases and J dropped 1; count of bases not matched to a gene: 8. CDR3 in DNA: TGCGCCAGCAGCTGGGGACTAGCGGGAGGGCGAGGGGGCACAGATACGCAGTATTTT. Its translation: CASSWGLAGGRGGTDTQYF.

V is TRBV6-5 and J is TRBJ2-5; maybe TRBD2 (6 bases). The germline CDR1 and CDR2 sequences are MNHEY and SVGAGI. This CDR3 region has 13 residues. V gave up 6 bases and J gave up 5 bases, with 13 bases separating them. CDR3 protein: CASRPPGRETQYF. The CDR3 nucleotides are TGTGCCAGCAGGCCACCAGGGAGGGAGACCCAGTACTTC.

V usage is TRBV2 and J usage is TRBJ2-3; the D gene is possibly TRBD1 (5 bases). The CDR3 length is 15 residues. The V and J ends lost 1 base and 4 bases respectively, with 12 bases between them. Germline V CDR1 and CDR2: SNHLY, FYNNEI. Here the CDR3 reads CASSEGLGVADTQYF. The CDR3 coding sequence is TGTGCCAGCAGTGAAGGGCTAGGGGTGGCAGATACGCAGTATTTT.

This clone was seen more than once but under ten times. The chain combines TRBV20-1 with TRBJ1-1; D gene ambiguous. Germline CDR1 is DFQATT and CDR2 is SNEGSKA (reference sequence). CDR3 length: 8 residues. Trimming took off 3 bases at V and 12 bases at J, with 5 bases between the two ends. This CDR3 is CSARTTFF. The CDR3 coding sequence is TGCAGTGCTAGGACAACTTTCTTT.

J is TRBJ2-5 and V is TRBV7-9; no reliable D call. The CDR3 is 15 amino acids. The germline CDR1 and CDR2 sequences are SEHNR and FQNEAQ (reference sequence). With 2 bases removed from V and 0 bases from J, the gap between germline ends came to 10 bases. The CDR3 DNA sequence: TGTGCCAGCAGCTTATGGCGGAGAAACCAAGAGACCCAGTACTTC. This encodes CASSLWRRNQETQYF. The variable domain in full, with the rest retrieved from reference TRBV7-9 and TRBJ2-5, is DTGVSQNPRHKITKRGQNVTFRCDPISEHNRLYWYRQTLGQGPEFLTYFQNEAQLEKSRLLSDRFSAERPKGSFSTLEIQRTEQGDSAMYLCASSLWRRNQETQYFGPGTRLLVL.